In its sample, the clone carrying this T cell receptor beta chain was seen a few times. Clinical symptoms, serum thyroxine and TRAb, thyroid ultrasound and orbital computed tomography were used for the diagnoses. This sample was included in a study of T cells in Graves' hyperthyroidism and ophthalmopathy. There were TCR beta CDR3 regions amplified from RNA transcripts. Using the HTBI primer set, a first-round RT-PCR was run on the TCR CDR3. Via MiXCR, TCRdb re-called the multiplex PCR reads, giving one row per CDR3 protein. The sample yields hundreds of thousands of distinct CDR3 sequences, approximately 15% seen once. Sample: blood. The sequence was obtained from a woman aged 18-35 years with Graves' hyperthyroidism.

In DNA form, the CDR3 reads TGTGCCAGCAGCAGGGGGCTCATCGCCGGGGAGCTGTTTTTT. Amino acid sequence: CASSRGLIAGELFF. V gene TRBV2 combines with J gene TRBJ2-2; TRBD1 agrees at 8 bases. Germline trimming cut 6 bases from V and 6 bases from J; bases unmatched to any gene: 6. The CDR3 totals 14 residues. The germline CDR1 and CDR2 sequences are SNHLY and FYNNEI.